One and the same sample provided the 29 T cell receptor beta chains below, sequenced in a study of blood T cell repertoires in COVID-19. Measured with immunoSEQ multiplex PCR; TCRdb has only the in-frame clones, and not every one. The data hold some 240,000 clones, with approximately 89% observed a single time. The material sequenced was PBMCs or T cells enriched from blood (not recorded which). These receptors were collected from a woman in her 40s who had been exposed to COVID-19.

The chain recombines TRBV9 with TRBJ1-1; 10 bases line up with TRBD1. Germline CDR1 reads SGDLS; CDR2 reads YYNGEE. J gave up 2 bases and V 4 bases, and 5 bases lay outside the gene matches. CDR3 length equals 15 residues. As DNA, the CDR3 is TGTGCCAGCAGCCGGCGGGACAGGGGCAACACTGAAGCTTTCTTT. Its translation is CASSRRDRGNTEAFF.

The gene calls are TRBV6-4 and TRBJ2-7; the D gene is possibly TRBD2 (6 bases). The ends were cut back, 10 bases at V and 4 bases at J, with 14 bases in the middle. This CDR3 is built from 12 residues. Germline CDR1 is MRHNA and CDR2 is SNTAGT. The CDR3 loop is CANLEGRYEQYV. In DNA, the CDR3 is TGTGCCAACTTGGAGGGTAGGTACGAGCAGTACGTC.

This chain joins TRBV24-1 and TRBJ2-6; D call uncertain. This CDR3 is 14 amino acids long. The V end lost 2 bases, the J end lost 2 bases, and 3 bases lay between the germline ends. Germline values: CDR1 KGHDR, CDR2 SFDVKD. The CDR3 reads CATSDSAGANVLTF. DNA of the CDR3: TGTGCCACCAGTGATTCCGCTGGGGCCAACGTCCTGACTTTC.

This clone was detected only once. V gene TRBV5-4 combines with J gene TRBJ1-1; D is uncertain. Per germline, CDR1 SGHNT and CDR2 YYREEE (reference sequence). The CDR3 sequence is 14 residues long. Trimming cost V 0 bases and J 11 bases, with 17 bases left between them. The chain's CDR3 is CASSLVTPGGTAFF. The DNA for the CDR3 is TGTGCCAGCAGCTTGGTCACCCCCGGCGGTACGGCTTTCTTT.

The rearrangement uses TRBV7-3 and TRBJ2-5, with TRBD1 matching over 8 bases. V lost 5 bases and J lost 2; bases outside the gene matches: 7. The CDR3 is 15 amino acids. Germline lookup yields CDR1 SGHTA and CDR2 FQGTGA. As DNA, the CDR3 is TGTGCCAGCAGCATACTCGGGACAGGTCAAGAGACCCAGTACTTC. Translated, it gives CASSILGTGQETQYF.

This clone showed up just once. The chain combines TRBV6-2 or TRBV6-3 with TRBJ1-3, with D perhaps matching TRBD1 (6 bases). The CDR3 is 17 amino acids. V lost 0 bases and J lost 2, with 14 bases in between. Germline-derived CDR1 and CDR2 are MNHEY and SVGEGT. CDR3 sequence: CASSYSTRDTTGNTIYF. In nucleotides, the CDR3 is TGTGCCAGCAGTTACTCGACCCGGGACACCACTGGAAACACCATATATTTT.

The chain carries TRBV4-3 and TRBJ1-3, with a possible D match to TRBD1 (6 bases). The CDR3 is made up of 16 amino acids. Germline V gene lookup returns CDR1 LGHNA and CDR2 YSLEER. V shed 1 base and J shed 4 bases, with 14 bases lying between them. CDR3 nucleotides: TGCGCCAGCAGCCAAGCATCAGAGGGGGAAGGAAACACCATATATTTT. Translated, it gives CASSQASEGEGNTIYF.

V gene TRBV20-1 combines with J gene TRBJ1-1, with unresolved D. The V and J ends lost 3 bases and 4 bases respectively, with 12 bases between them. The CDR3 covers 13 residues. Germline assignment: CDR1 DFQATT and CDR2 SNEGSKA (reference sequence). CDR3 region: CSASVGRSTEAFF. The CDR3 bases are TGCAGTGCTAGTGTAGGGAGGAGCACTGAAGCTTTCTTT.

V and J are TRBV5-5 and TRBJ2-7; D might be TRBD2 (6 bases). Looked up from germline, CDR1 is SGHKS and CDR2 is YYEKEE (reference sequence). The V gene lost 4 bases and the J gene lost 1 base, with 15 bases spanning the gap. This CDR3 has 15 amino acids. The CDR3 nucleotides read TGTGCCAGCAGCGGGCGGGGACCAGCGTCCTACGAGCAGTACTTC. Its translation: CASSGRGPASYEQYF.

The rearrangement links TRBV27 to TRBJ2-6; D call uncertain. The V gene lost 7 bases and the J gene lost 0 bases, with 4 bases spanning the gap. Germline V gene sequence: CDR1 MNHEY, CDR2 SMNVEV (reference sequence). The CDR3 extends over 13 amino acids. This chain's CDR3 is CASKYSGANVLTF. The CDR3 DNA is TGTGCCAGCAAATACTCTGGGGCCAACGTCCTGACTTTC.

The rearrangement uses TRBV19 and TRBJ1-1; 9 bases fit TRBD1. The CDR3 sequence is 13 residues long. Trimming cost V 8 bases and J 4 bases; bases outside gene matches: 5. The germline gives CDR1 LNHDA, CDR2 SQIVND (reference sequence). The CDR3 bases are TGTGCCAGTGGCCGGGACAGGGCCACTGAAGCTTTCTTT. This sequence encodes CASGRDRATEAFF.

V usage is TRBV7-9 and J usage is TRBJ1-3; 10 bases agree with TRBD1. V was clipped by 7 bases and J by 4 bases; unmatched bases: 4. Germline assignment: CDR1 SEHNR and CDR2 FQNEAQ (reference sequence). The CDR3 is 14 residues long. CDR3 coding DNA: TGTGCCAGCACCAAGGACAGGGGGGGAAACACCATATATTTT. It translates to CASTKDRGGNTIYF.

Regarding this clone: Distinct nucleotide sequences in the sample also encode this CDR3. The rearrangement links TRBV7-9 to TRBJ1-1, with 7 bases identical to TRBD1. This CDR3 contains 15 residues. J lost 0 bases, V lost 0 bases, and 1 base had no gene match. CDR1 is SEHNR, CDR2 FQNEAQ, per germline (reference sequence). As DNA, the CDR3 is TGTGCCAGCAGCTTAGCGGGACAGCTGAACACTGAAGCTTTCTTT. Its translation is CASSLAGQLNTEAFF.

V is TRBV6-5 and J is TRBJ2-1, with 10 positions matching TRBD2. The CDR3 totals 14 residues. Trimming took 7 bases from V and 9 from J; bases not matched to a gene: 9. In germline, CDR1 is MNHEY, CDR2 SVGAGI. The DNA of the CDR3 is TGTGCCAGCAAAAAGAGCGGGGGGGCCGTTGAGCAGTTCTTC. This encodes CASKKSGGAVEQFF.

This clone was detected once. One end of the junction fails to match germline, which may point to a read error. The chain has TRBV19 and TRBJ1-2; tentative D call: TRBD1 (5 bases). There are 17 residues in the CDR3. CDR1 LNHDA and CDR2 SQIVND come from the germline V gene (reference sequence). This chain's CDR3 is CASSLESLPTGFYGYTF. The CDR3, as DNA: TGTGCCAGTAGTCTAGAGAGCCTCCCCACAGGATTCTATGGCTACACCTTC.

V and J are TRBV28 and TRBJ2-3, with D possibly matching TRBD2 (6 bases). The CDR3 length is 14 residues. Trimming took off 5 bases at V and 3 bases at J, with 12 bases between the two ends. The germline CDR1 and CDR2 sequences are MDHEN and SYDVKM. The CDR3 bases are TGTGCCAGCAGTAGAAGCCGGGGGACAGATACGCAGTATTTT. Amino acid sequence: CASSRSRGTDTQYF.

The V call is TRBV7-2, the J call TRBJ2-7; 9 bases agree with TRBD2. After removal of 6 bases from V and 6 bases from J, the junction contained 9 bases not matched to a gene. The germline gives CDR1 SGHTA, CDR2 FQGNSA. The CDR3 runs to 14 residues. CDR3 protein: CASSSSGRLGEQYV. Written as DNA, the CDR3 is TGTGCCAGCAGTTCCAGCGGGAGGCTTGGCGAGCAGTACGTC.

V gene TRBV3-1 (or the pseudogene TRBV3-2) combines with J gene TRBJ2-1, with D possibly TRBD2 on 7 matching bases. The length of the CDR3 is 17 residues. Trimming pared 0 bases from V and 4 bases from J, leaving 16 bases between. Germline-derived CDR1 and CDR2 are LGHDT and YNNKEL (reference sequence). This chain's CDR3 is CASSQDLYGGPYNEQFF. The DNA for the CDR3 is TGTGCCAGCAGCCAAGATTTGTACGGGGGGCCTTACAATGAGCAGTTCTTC.

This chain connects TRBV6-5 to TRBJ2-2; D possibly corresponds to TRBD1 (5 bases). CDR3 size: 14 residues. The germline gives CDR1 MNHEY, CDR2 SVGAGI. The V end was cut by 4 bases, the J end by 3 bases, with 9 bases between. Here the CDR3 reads CASSWGRHTGELFF. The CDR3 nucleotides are TGTGCCAGCAGTTGGGGCAGGCACACCGGGGAGCTGTTTTTT.

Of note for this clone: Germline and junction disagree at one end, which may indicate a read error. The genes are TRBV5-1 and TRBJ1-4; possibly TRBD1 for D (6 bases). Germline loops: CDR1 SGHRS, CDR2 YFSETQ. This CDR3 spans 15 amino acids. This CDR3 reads CASSLPGATNEKLFF. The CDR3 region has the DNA TGTGCCAGCAGCCTCCCAGGGGCAACTAATGAAAAACTGTTTTTT. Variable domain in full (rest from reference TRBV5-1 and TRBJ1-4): KAGVTQTPRYLIKTRGQQVTLSCSPISGHRSVSWYQQTPGQGLQFLFEYFSETQRNKGNFPGRFSGRQFSNSRSEMNVSTLELGDSALYLCASSLPGATNEKLFFGSGTQLSVL.

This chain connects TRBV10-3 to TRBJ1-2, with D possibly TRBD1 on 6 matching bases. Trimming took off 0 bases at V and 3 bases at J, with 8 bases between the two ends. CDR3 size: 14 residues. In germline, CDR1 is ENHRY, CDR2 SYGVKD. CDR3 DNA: TGTGCCATCAGTGAGTCTCCAGGGGACTATGGCTACACCTTC. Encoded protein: CAISESPGDYGYTF.

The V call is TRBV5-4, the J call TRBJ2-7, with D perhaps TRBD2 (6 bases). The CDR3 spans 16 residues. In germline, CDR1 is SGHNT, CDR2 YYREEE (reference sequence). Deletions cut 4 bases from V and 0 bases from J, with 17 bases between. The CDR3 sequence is CASSPNARLDSYEQYF. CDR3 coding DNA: TGTGCCAGCAGCCCTAATGCGAGACTAGACTCCTACGAGCAGTACTTC. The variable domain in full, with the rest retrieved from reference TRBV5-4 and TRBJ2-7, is ETGVTQSPTHLIKTRGQQVTLRCSSQSGHNTVSWYQQALGQGPQFIFQYYREEENGRGNFPPRFSGLQFPNYSSELNVNALELDDSALYLCASSPNARLDSYEQYFGPGTRLTVT.

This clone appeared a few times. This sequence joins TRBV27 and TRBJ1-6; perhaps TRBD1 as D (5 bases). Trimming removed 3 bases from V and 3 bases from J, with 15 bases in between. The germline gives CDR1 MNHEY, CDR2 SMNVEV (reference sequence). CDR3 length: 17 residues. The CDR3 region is CASSFRGDGYYNSPLHF. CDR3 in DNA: TGTGCCAGCAGTTTCCGGGGGGACGGTTACTATAATTCACCCCTCCACTTT.

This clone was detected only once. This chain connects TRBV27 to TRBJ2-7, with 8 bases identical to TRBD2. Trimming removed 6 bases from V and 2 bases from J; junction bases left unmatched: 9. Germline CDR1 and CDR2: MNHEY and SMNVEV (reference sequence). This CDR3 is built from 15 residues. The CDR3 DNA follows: TGTGCCAGCAGACGGGGACTAGGAGAAACCTACGAGCAGTACGTC. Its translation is CASRRGLGETYEQYV.

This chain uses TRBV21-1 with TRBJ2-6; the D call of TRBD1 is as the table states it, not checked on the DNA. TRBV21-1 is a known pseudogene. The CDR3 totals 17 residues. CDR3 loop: CASSKGWGSSGANVLTF. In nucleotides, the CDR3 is TGTGCCAGCAGCAAAGGTTGGGGCAGCTCTGGGGCCAACGTCCTGACTTTC.

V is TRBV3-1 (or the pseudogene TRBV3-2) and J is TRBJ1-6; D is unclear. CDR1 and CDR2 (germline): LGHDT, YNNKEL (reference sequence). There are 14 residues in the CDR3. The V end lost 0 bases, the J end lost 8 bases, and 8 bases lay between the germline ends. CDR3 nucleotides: TGTGCCAGCAGCCAAGATTTACGGGATTCACCCCTCCACTTT. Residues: CASSQDLRDSPLHF.

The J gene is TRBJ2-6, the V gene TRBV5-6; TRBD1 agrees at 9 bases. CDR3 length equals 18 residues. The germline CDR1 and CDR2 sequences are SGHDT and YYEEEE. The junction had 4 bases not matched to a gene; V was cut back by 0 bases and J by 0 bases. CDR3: CASSLVRTGDSGANVLTF. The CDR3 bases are TGTGCCAGCAGCTTGGTTCGGACAGGGGACTCTGGGGCCAACGTCCTGACTTTC.

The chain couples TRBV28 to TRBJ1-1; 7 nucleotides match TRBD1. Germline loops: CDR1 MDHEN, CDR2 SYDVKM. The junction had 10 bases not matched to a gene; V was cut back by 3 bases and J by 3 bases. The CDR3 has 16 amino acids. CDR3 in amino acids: CASSFLTDREDTEAFF. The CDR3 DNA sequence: TGTGCCAGCAGTTTCCTCACCGACAGGGAGGACACTGAAGCTTTCTTT.

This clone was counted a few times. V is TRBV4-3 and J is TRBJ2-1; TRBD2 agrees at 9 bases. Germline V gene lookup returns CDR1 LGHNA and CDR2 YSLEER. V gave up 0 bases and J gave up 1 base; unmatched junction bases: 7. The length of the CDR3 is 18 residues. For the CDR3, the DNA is TGCGCCAGCAGCCAAGAAGGCGGGGGGGCCGTATCCTACAATGAGCAGTTCTTC. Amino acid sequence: CASSQEGGGAVSYNEQFF.